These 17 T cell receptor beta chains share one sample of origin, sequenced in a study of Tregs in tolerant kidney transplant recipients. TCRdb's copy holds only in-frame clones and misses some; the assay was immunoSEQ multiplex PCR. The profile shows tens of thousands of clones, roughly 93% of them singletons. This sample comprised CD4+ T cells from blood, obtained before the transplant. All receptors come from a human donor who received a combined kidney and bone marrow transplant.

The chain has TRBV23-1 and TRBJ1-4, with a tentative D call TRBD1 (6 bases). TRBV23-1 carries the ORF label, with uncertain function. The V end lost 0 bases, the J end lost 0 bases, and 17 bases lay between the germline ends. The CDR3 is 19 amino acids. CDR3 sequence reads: CASSQSLQGTSSTNEKLFF. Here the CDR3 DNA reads TGCGCCAGCAGTCAATCGTTGCAGGGGACGTCCTCAACTAATGAAAAACTGTTTTTT.

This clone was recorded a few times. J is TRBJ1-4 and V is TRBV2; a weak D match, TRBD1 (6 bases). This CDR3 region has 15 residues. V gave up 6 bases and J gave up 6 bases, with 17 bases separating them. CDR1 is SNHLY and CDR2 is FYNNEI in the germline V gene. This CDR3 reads CASSALQGLYEKLFF. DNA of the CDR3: TGTGCCAGCAGCGCTTTACAGGGCTTGTATGAAAAACTGTTTTTT.

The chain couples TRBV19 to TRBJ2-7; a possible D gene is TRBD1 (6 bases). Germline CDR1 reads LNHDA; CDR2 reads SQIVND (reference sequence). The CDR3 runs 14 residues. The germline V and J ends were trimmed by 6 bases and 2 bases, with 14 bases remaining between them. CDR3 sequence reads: CASRPTGRTYEQYF. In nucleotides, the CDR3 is TGTGCCAGTAGACCGACAGGTCGTACCTACGAGCAGTACTTC.

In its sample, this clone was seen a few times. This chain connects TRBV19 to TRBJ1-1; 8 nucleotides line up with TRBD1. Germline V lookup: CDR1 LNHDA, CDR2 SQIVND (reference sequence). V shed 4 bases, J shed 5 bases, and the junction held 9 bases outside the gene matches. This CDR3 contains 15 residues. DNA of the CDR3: TGTGCCAGTAGTAGACAAGGACAGGGTAGGACTGAAGCTTTCTTT. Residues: CASSRQGQGRTEAFF.

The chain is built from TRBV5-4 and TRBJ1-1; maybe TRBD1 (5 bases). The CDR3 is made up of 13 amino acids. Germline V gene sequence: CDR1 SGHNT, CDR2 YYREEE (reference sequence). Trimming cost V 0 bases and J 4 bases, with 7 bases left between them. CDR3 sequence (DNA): TGTGCCAGCAGCTTGGCGGGGGTCACTGAAGCTTTCTTT. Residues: CASSLAGVTEAFF. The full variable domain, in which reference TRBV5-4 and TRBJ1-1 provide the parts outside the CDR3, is ETGVTQSPTHLIKTRGQQVTLRCSSQSGHNTVSWYQQALGQGPQFIFQYYREEENGRGNFPPRFSGLQFPNYSSELNVNALELDDSALYLCASSLAGVTEAFFGQGTRLTVV.

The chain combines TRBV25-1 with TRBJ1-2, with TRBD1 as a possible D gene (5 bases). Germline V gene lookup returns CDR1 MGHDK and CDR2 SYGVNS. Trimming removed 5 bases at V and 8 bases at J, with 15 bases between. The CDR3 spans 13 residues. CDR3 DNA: TGTGCCAGCAGTATAGGGGTGTTGGGAGGCTACACCTTC. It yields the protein CASSIGVLGGYTF.

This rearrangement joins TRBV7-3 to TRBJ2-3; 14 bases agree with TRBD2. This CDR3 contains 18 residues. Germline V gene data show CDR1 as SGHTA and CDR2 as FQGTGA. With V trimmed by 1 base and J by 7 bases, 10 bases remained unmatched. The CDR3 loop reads CASSLSAGTSGSLNTQYF. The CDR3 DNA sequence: TGTGCCAGCAGCTTAAGCGCCGGGACTAGCGGGAGTTTAAATACGCAGTATTTT.

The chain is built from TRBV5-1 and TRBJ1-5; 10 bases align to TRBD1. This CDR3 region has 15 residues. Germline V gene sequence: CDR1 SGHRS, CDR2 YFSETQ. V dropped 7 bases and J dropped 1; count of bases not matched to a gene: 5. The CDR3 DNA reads TGCGCCAGCGGGGACAGGGGCGGGAGCAATCAGCCCCAGCATTTT. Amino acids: CASGDRGGSNQPQHF.

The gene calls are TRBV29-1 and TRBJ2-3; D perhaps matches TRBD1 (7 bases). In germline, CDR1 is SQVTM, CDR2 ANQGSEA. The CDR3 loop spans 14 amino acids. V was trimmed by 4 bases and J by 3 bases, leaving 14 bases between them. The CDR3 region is CSVGPSGGTDTQYF. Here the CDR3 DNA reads TGCAGCGTTGGCCCATCAGGGGGGACAGATACGCAGTATTTT.

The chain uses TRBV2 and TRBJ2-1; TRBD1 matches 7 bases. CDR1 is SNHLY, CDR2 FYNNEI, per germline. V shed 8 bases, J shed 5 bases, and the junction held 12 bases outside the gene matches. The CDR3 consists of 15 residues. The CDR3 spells CASRRPGQPDNEQFF. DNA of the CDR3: TGTGCCAGCCGTAGACCGGGACAGCCAGACAATGAGCAGTTCTTC.

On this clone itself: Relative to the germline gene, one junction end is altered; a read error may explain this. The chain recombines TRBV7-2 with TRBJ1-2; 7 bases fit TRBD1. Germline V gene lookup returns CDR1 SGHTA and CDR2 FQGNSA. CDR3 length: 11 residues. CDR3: CASSFYGQEEF. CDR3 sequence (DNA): TGTGCCAGCAGCTTTTACGGACAGGAGGAATTC.

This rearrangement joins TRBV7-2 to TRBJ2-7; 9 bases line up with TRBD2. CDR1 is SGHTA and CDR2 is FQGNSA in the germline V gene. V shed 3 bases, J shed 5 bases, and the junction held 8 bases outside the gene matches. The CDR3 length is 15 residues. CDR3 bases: TGTGCCAGCAGCTTTAGTAGCGGGAGCCTCAACGAGCAGTACTTC. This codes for CASSFSSGSLNEQYF.

The CDR3 here is CASSVVAYEQFF. The CDR3 nucleotides read TGTGCCAGCAGTGTGGTAGCTTATGAGCAGTTCTTC. V and J are TRBV6-1 and TRBJ2-1; D is ambiguous. Germline-derived CDR1 and CDR2 are MNHNS and SASEGT. The ends were cut back, 4 bases at V and 8 bases at J, with 9 bases in the middle. The CDR3 loop spans 12 amino acids.

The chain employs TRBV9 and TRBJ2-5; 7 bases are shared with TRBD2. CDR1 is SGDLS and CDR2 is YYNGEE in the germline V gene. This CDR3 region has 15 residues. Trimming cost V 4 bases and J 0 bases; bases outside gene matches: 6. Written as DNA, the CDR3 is TGTGCCAGCAGCACCCTGGGAGGGAACCAAGAGACCCAGTACTTC. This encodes CASSTLGGNQETQYF.

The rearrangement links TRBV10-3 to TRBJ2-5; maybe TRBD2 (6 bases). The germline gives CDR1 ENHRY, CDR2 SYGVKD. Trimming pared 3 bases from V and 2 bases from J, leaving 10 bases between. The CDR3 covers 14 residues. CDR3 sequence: CAISDNRGQETQYF. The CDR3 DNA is TGTGCCATCAGTGACAACCGGGGGCAAGAGACCCAGTACTTC.

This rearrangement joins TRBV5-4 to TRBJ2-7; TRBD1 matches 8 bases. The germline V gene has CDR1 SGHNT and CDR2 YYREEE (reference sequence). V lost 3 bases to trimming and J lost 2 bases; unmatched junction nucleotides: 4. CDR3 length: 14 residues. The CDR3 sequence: CASSSDRGPYEQYF. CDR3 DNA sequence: TGTGCCAGCAGCTCCGACAGGGGTCCCTACGAGCAGTACTTC.

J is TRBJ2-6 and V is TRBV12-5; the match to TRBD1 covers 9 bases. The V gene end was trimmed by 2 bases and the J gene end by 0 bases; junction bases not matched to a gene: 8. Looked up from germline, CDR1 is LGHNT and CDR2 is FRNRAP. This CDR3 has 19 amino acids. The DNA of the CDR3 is TGTGCTAGTGGTTTGCCACGGACAGGGGCACTCTCTGGGGCCAACGTCCTGACTTTC. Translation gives CASGLPRTGALSGANVLTF. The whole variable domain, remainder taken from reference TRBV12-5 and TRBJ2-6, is DARVTQTPRHKVTEMGQEVTMRCQPILGHNTVFWYRQTMMQGLELLAYFRNRAPLDDSGMPKDRFSAEMPDATLATLKIQPSEPRDSAVYFCASGLPRTGALSGANVLTFGAGSRLTVL.